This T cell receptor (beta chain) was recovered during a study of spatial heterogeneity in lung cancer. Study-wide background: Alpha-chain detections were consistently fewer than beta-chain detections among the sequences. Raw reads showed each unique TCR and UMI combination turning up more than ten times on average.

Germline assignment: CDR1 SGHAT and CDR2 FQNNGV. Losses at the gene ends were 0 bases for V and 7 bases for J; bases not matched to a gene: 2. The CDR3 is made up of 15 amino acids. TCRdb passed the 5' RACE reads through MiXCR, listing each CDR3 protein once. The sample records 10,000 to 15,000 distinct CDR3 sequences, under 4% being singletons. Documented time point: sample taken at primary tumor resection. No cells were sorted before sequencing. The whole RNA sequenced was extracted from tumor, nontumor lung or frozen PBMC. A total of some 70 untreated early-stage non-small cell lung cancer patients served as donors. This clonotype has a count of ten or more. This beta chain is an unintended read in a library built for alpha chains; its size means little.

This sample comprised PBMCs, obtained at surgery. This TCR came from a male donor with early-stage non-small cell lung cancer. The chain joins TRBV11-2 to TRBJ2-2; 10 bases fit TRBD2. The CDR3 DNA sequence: TGTGCCAGCAGCTTAGAAGCGGGAGGGCACGGGGAGCTGTTTTTT. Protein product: CASSLEAGGHGELFF. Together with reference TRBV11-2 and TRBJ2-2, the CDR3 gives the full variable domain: EAGVAQSPRYKIIEKRQSVAFWCNPISGHATLYWYQQILGQGPKLLIQFQNNGVVDDSQLPKDRFSAERLKGVDSTLKIQPAKLEDSAVYLCASSLEAGGHGELFFGEGSRLTVL.